These 25 T cell receptor beta chains originate from one sample sequenced in a study of blood T cells in healthy people across ages (dated by TCRdb to 2015 to 2017). The library was prepared using 5' RACE. Sequencing was performed on an Illumina HiSeq 2500. The second PCR ran for roughly 6 to 11 cycles and used a J-beta primer mix along with a sample-barcoded 5' primer. The public sequencing data were trimmed at Q25 with fastp and processed into clonotypes with MiXCR by TCRdb, which kept only in-frame beta chains. All rows with the same CDR3 protein become a single entry with the most common DNA and genes. The sample table holds 700,000 or so distinct CDR3 sequences, of which approximately 22% were seen once. 22% of the sample is taken by the ten largest. The sequenced sample consisted of blood. The receptors come from a man between 65 and 85 years old in good health.

The table lists this clonotype with many counts. The V call is TRBV29-1, the J call TRBJ2-5, with 8 bases lining up with TRBD1. Germline V lookup: CDR1 SQVTM, CDR2 ANQGSEA. CDR3 size: 13 residues. Trimming cost V 4 bases and J 4 bases; bases outside gene matches: 5. The CDR3 nucleotides read TGCAGCGTTGGACAGGGGTCCTCAGAGACCCAGTACTTC. This sequence encodes CSVGQGSSETQYF.

This clonotype was seen more than once but under ten times. The V and J genes are TRBV12-3 or TRBV12-4 and TRBJ1-3; unclear D gene. The length of the CDR3 is 16 residues. V lost 2 bases and J lost 1, with 12 bases in between. The chain's CDR3 is CASSLPGWGSGNTIYF. The CDR3, as DNA: TGTGCCAGCAGTTTACCAGGTTGGGGATCTGGAAACACCATATATTTT.

The V call is TRBV6-1, the J call TRBJ1-4; D unresolved. The CDR3 is 13 amino acids. The V end lost 6 bases, the J end lost 3 bases, and 8 bases lay between the germline ends. CDR1 is MNHNS and CDR2 is SASEGT in the germline V gene. Here the CDR3 DNA reads TGTGCCAGCAGGTGGGAGGCTAATGAAAAACTGTTTTTT. Protein: CASRWEANEKLFF.

This clonotype was seen a handful of times. The CDR3 reads CASSQGTNYEQYV. The CDR3 region has the DNA TGTGCCAGCAGCCAAGGGACAAACTACGAGCAGTACGTC. The J gene is TRBJ2-7, the V gene TRBV3-1; the D gene is possibly TRBD1 (5 bases). This CDR3 is 13 amino acids long. With 1 base removed from V and 3 bases from J, the gap between germline ends came to 7 bases. Germline loops: CDR1 LGHDT, CDR2 YNNKEL (reference sequence).

This clonotype was found a few times. The V gene is TRBV30, the J gene TRBJ1-2; D gene unclear. V was trimmed by 2 bases and J by 4 bases, leaving 11 bases between them. In germline, CDR1 is GTSNPN, CDR2 SVGIG (reference sequence). The CDR3 covers 13 residues. The CDR3 DNA sequence: TGTGCCTGGAGTATGGGGATCGGCTATGGCTACACCTTC. Translated: CAWSMGIGYGYTF.

This clonotype was detected a few times. The chain joins TRBV7-8 to TRBJ2-4; maybe TRBD2 (7 bases). Germline-derived CDR1 and CDR2 are SGHVS and FQNEAQ. Trimming removed 3 bases at V and 7 bases at J, with 16 bases between. This CDR3 region has 15 residues. The CDR3 protein is CASSLKWGGDNIQYF. DNA of the CDR3: TGTGCCAGCAGCTTGAAGTGGGGGGGCGATAACATTCAGTACTTC.

In this sample, this clonotype turned up many times. This rearrangement joins TRBV29-1 to TRBJ1-2; D gene ambiguous. CDR1 and CDR2 from the germline V gene are SQVTM and ANQGSEA. This CDR3 is built from 13 residues. With 7 bases removed from V and 4 bases from J, the gap between germline ends came to 16 bases. In DNA, the CDR3 is TGCAGCGCATCAGAAAGGGCAACCTATGGCTACACCTTC. Translated, it gives CSASERATYGYTF.

The chain has TRBV29-1 and TRBJ1-4; TRBD1 might be the D (6 bases). The germline gives CDR1 SQVTM, CDR2 ANQGSEA. The CDR3 is 10 amino acids. V was pared by 7 bases and J by 6 bases, with 6 bases between. CDR3: CSAGDEKLFF. The CDR3 nucleotides read TGCAGCGCAGGGGATGAAAAACTGTTTTTT.

The chain combines TRBV29-1 with TRBJ2-3; 7 positions agree with TRBD2. CDR1 and CDR2 (germline): SQVTM, ANQGSEA. This CDR3 contains 15 residues. J lost 1 base, V lost 1 base, and 5 bases had no gene match. CDR3 coding DNA: TGCAGCGTTGAAGGGGCTAGCGGACGCACAGATACGCAGTATTTT. This codes for CSVEGASGRTDTQYF.

The chain uses TRBV12-5 and TRBJ1-5; 8 positions agree with TRBD1. CDR3 size: 14 residues. Germline loops: CDR1 LGHNT, CDR2 FRNRAP. V shed 3 bases and J 9 bases; nucleotides not matched to a gene: 7. The CDR3 protein is CASGFLDRAGPQHF. CDR3 bases: TGTGCTAGTGGTTTCTTGGACAGGGCAGGGCCCCAGCATTTT.

The chain's CDR3 is CAISEGPGVNTEAFF. The CDR3 DNA is TGTGCCATCAGTGAGGGGCCGGGGGTGAACACTGAAGCTTTCTTT. This chain uses TRBV10-3 with TRBJ1-1; D may be TRBD1 (5 bases). V lost 2 bases to trimming and J lost 0 bases, with 10 bases between them. This CDR3 is built from 15 residues. The germline V gene encodes CDR1 ENHRY and CDR2 SYGVKD.

The table lists this clonotype with a few counts. The chain couples TRBV20-1 to TRBJ2-3, with TRBD2 matching over 8 bases. This CDR3 has 14 amino acids. CDR1 is DFQATT and CDR2 is SNEGSKA in the germline V gene (reference sequence). Losses at the gene ends were 6 bases for V and 0 bases for J; bases not matched to a gene: 5. Here the CDR3 DNA reads TGCAGTGCCATGGCGGGGGGAAGCACAGATACGCAGTATTTT. Translating gives CSAMAGGSTDTQYF.

This clonotype occurred a few times. This chain joins TRBV28 and TRBJ2-1, with a weak D call TRBD2 (5 bases). The CDR3 has 13 amino acids. Deletions cut 3 bases from V and 8 bases from J, with 11 bases between. Germline values: CDR1 MDHEN, CDR2 SYDVKM. CDR3 nucleotide sequence: TGTGCCAGCAGTTTGAGGGATTGGGATGAGCAGTTCTTC. The encoded protein is CASSLRDWDEQFF.

This clonotype turned up a few times. The V call is TRBV5-1, the J call TRBJ2-2, with TRBD1 matching over 12 bases. Germline V gives CDR1 SGHRS, CDR2 YFSETQ. The CDR3 consists of 15 residues. The trim removed 4 bases at V and 7 bases at J, leaving 5 bases unmatched. The DNA of the CDR3 is TGCGCCAGCAGCCCGGGACAGGGGGCCGGCGGGGAGCTGTTTTTT. It codes for CASSPGQGAGGELFF.

CDR3 sequence: CASSQDLRGTQYF. CDR3 bases: TGTGCCAGCAGCCAAGATCTCCGGGGTACGCAGTATTTT. The rearrangement uses TRBV3-1 and TRBJ2-3; perhaps TRBD2 as D (5 bases). Germline lookup yields CDR1 LGHDT and CDR2 YNNKEL (reference sequence). The length of the CDR3 is 13 residues. The V end lost 0 bases, the J end lost 8 bases, and 9 bases lay between the germline ends.

In this sample, this clonotype turned up a few times. The chain links TRBV20-1 to TRBJ1-5; TRBD1 might be the D (6 bases). V shed 6 bases and J shed 8 bases, with 14 bases lying between them. The CDR3 runs 12 residues. CDR1 is DFQATT, CDR2 SNEGSKA, per germline (reference sequence). CDR3 DNA sequence: TGCAGTGCCATGGGGGGGGCTGAGCCCCAGCATTTT. This encodes CSAMGGAEPQHF.

Many counts were recorded for this clonotype. V is TRBV5-8 and J is TRBJ2-5; D gene uncertain. The CDR3 is 13 residues long. The germline CDR1 and CDR2 sequences are SGHTS and YDEGEE. V was pared by 0 bases and J by 2 bases, with 5 bases between. The CDR3: CASSLDIQETQYF. CDR3 DNA sequence: TGTGCCAGCAGCTTGGACATACAAGAGACCCAGTACTTC.

This clonotype was counted between two and nine times. V is TRBV7-7 and J is TRBJ2-5; 8 bases match TRBD1. Germline loops: CDR1 SSHAT, CDR2 FNYEAQ (reference sequence). V was pared by 1 base and J by 5 bases, with 6 bases of the junction left unmatched. The CDR3 length is 15 residues. Here the CDR3 DNA reads TGTGCCAGCAGCTTAGGGGACAGGAGGGGGGAGACCCAGTACTTC. Protein: CASSLGDRRGETQYF.

This clonotype was picked up a small number of times. The chain has TRBV6-1 and TRBJ2-5; TRBD2 matches at 7 bases. Germline trimming cut 2 bases from V and 4 bases from J; bases unmatched to any gene: 4. The CDR3 loop spans 14 amino acids. CDR1 and CDR2 from the germline V gene are MNHNS and SASEGT. As DNA, the CDR3 is TGTGCCAGCAGTGAACCCGCGGGGGTAGAGACCCAGTACTTC. Translated: CASSEPAGVETQYF.

There are many counts of this clonotype. J is TRBJ2-7 and V is TRBV7-9, with 9 bases matching TRBD1. The CDR3 is made up of 15 amino acids. The germline CDR1 and CDR2 sequences are SEHNR and FQNEAQ (reference sequence). V shed 5 bases and J 3 bases; nucleotides not matched to a gene: 8. The CDR3 reads CASSRGTGYIYEQYF. The DNA for the CDR3 is TGTGCCAGCAGCCGGGGGACAGGGTATATCTACGAGCAGTACTTC.

Here the CDR3 DNA reads TGTGCCAGCAGCCGCAACGAGGGGTATGAGCAGTTCTTC. This translates into CASSRNEGYEQFF. The chain combines TRBV3-1 with TRBJ2-1; D possibly uses TRBD1 or TRBD2 (5 bases each). With 4 bases removed from V and 8 bases from J, the gap between germline ends came to 12 bases. The CDR3 loop spans 13 amino acids. Germline CDR1 LGHDT, CDR2 YNNKEL (reference sequence).

This clonotype showed up just a few times. This chain joins TRBV6-6 and TRBJ2-1, with a possible D match to TRBD1 (6 bases). TRBJ2-7 matches the DNA end more closely, so the J call is doubtful. There are 15 residues in the CDR3. Germline CDR1 reads MNHNY; CDR2 reads SVGAGI (reference sequence). In nucleotides, the CDR3 is TGTGCCAGCACCAACAGGGTTGGGTCGGTCTACGAGCAGTACTTC. Its protein is CASTNRVGSVYEQYF.

This sequence joins TRBV7-3 and TRBJ2-2, with D tentatively TRBD1 (5 bases). CDR3 length: 14 amino acids. From germline, CDR1 is SGHTA and CDR2 FQGTGA. Trimming stripped 5 bases from V and 7 bases from J, with 14 bases between. The CDR3 DNA follows: TGTGCCAGCAGCCCCTTCGTAGGGGTCGGGGAGCTGTTTTTT. Translated: CASSPFVGVGELFF.

V gene TRBV29-1 combines with J gene TRBJ2-5, with 7 bases identical to TRBD1. CDR1 is SQVTM, CDR2 ANQGSEA, per germline. CDR3 length: 13 amino acids. With 4 bases clipped from V and 5 bases from J, the junction kept 7 bases outside the gene matches. The CDR3 sequence is CSVVKGARETQYF. CDR3 DNA: TGCAGCGTTGTCAAGGGGGCACGGGAGACCCAGTACTTC.

The gene calls are TRBV5-1 and TRBJ2-3; the D is unclear. This CDR3 has 10 residues. The germline CDR1 and CDR2 sequences are SGHRS and YFSETQ. V was trimmed by 6 bases and J by 6 bases, leaving 5 bases between them. CDR3 amino acids: CASTGDTQYF. In nucleotides, the CDR3 is TGCGCCAGCACCGGGGATACGCAGTATTTT.